A selection of T cell receptor beta chains follows, all from one sample in a study of blood T cell repertoires in COVID-19. Profiling relied on immunoSEQ multiplex PCR, and the TCRdb table lists in-frame clones only, not all of them. The repertoire consists of roughly 150,000 clones, with around 90% occurring once and the leading ten covering just over 2.5%. Sequenced: peripheral blood. These receptors all stem from a woman older than 75 with COVID-19, enrolled during active disease. CDR3s leave out the opening cysteine and the closing phenylalanine or tryptophan. Fields, in order: clone size, J gene, V gene, CDR3 protein. Expanded clones get a size class; other rows say once, few or many, or leave the size out.

clone size: NA; J gene: TRBJ1-5; V gene: TRBV9; CDR3 protein: ASSVEGGIGQPQH
clone size: NA; J gene: TRBJ2-5; V gene: TRBV3-1/TRBV3-2; CDR3 protein: ASSHAVQETQY
clone size: few; J gene: TRBJ1-1; V gene: TRBV6-5; CDR3 protein: ASTATGGVTEAF
clone size: NA; J gene: TRBJ2-5; V gene: TRBV6-5; CDR3 protein: ASNRDRGSETQY
clone size: NA; J gene: TRBJ1-3; V gene: TRBV5-1; CDR3 protein: ASSFEGSGNTIY
clone size: NA; J gene: TRBJ2-1; V gene: TRBV7-2; CDR3 protein: ASRSGGASYNEQF
clone size: once; J gene: TRBJ1-6; V gene: TRBV7-8; CDR3 protein: ASSRGERASPLH
clone size: NA; J gene: TRBJ2-7; V gene: TRBV5-1; CDR3 protein: ASSFYTGSYEQY
clone size: NA; J gene: TRBJ2-2; V gene: TRBV28; CDR3 protein: AIRGSVTGELF
clone size: once; J gene: TRBJ1-1; V gene: TRBV5-1; CDR3 protein: ASSLDRGLAF
clone size: NA; J gene: TRBJ2-5; V gene: TRBV15; CDR3 protein: ATSRDALAGEGQETQY
clone size: NA; J gene: TRBJ2-3; V gene: TRBV7-3; CDR3 protein: ASSLIGTDSDTQY
clone size: NA; J gene: TRBJ2-2; V gene: TRBV10-3; CDR3 protein: AISESLAGGSNTGELF
clone size: once; J gene: TRBJ2-4; V gene: TRBV5-4; CDR3 protein: ASSVGQGTKNIQY
clone size: once; J gene: TRBJ2-5; V gene: TRBV19; CDR3 protein: ASSIQGGLAGETQY
clone size: NA; J gene: TRBJ1-1; V gene: TRBV6-5; CDR3 protein: ASSYWSGGHNTEAF
clone size: once; J gene: TRBJ1-4; V gene: TRBV18; CDR3 protein: ASSLAHRDEKLF
clone size: NA; J gene: TRBJ2-4; V gene: TRBV21-1; CDR3 protein: ASSKATQVRNIQY
clone size: NA; J gene: TRBJ2-7; V gene: TRBV4-3; CDR3 protein: ASSQGWQNYEQY
clone size: NA; J gene: TRBJ2-7; V gene: TRBV5-4; CDR3 protein: ASSRRETADDYEQY
clone size: once; J gene: TRBJ2-7; V gene: TRBV6-5; CDR3 protein: ASGRTEQY
clone size: NA; J gene: TRBJ1-4; V gene: TRBV18; CDR3 protein: ASSPQGEKLF
clone size: NA; J gene: TRBJ1-5; V gene: TRBV28; CDR3 protein: ASSDPFDSFNQPQH
clone size: NA; J gene: TRBJ1-1; V gene: TRBV28; CDR3 protein: ASSGGAGKTEAF
clone size: NA; J gene: TRBJ2-7; V gene: TRBV4-3; CDR3 protein: ASSQDRGSKYEQY
clone size: NA; J gene: TRBJ2-7; V gene: TRBV9; CDR3 protein: ASSVGGADEQY
clone size: once; J gene: TRBJ2-7; V gene: TRBV4-3; CDR3 protein: ASSRIREEEQY
clone size: NA; J gene: TRBJ2-6; V gene: TRBV27; CDR3 protein: ASSLLGLGGSGANVLT
clone size: NA; J gene: TRBJ2-2; V gene: TRBV14; CDR3 protein: ASSRGQGSTGELF
clone size: NA; J gene: TRBJ2-1; V gene: TRBV5-1; CDR3 protein: ASSRDSSYNEQF
clone size: once; J gene: TRBJ1-5; V gene: TRBV5-6; CDR3 protein: ASSTGGNQPQH
clone size: once; J gene: TRBJ1-1; V gene: TRBV28; CDR3 protein: ASSAGIEAF
clone size: NA; J gene: TRBJ1-3; V gene: TRBV28; CDR3 protein: ASNPTRGPGNTIY
clone size: NA; J gene: TRBJ1-3; V gene: TRBV18; CDR3 protein: ASSPPEGAIY
clone size: NA; J gene: TRBJ2-1; V gene: TRBV11-3; CDR3 protein: ASSLSWGSGRGDEQF
clone size: few; J gene: TRBJ1-5; V gene: TRBV19; CDR3 protein: ASKATRVSNQPQH
clone size: NA; J gene: TRBJ1-1; V gene: TRBV15; CDR3 protein: ATRVAYGTEAF
clone size: NA; J gene: TRBJ1-2; V gene: TRBV6-5; CDR3 protein: ASRPDGGKGYT
clone size: NA; J gene: TRBJ2-7; V gene: TRBV3-1/TRBV3-2; CDR3 protein: ASRNTGLAGGEQY
clone size: NA; J gene: TRBJ1-4; V gene: TRBV4-3; CDR3 protein: ASSQDPRAANEKLF
clone size: once; J gene: TRBJ1-3; V gene: TRBV28; CDR3 protein: ASSLAHRVS
clone size: few; J gene: TRBJ2-2; V gene: TRBV6-5; CDR3 protein: ASIARQGNTGELF
clone size: once; J gene: TRBJ1-2; V gene: TRBV24-1; CDR3 protein: ATSDSGTANYGYT
clone size: NA; J gene: TRBJ2-1; V gene: TRBV29-1; CDR3 protein: SSDDGDASGRYYNEQF
clone size: NA; J gene: TRBJ2-5; V gene: TRBV5-1; CDR3 protein: ASSFYGQIQETQY
clone size: NA; J gene: TRBJ1-1; V gene: TRBV5-5; CDR3 protein: ASSLVQGANTEAF
clone size: once; J gene: TRBJ1-2; V gene: TRBV5-1; CDR3 protein: ASRSEVFRGSGYGYT
clone size: NA; J gene: TRBJ1-4; V gene: TRBV19; CDR3 protein: ASRRQGQTNEKLF
clone size: NA; J gene: TRBJ1-2; V gene: TRBV10-3; CDR3 protein: AITAEPGGANYGYT
clone size: few; J gene: TRBJ1-2; V gene: TRBV7-9; CDR3 protein: ASSLDEGSNYGYT